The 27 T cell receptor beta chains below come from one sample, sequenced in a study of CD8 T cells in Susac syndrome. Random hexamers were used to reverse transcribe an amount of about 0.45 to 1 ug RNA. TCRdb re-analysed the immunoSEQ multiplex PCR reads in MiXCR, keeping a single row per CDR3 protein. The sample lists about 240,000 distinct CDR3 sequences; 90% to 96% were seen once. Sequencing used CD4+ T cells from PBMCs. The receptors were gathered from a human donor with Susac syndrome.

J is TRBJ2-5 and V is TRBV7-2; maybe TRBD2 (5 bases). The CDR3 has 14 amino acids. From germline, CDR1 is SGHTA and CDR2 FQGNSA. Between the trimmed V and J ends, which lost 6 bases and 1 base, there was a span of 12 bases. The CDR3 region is CASRPSRVQETQYF. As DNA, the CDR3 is TGTGCCAGCAGGCCGTCGAGGGTCCAAGAGACCCAGTACTTC.

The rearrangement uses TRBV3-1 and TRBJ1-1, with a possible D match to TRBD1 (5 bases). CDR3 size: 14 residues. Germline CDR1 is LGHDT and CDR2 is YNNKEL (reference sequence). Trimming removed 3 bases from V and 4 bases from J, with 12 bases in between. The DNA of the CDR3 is TGTGCCAGCAGCCAGGGGGGTTCGGGCACTGAAGCTTTCTTT. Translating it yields CASSQGGSGTEAFF.

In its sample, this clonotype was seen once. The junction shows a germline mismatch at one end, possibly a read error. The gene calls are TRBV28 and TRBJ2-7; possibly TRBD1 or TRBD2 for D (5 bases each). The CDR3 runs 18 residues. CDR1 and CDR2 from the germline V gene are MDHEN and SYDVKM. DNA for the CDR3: TGTGCCAGCAGTTTCGCGCCTTCCGGGACGCTCTTCTCCCACGAGCAGTACTTC. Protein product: CASSFAPSGTLFSHEQYF.

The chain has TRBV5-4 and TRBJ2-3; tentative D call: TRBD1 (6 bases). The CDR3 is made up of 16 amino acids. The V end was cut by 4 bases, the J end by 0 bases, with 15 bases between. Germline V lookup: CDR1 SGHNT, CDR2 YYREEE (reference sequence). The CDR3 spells CASSLDSAPSTDTQYF. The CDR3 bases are TGTGCCAGCAGCCTGGACAGTGCCCCTAGCACAGATACGCAGTATTTT.

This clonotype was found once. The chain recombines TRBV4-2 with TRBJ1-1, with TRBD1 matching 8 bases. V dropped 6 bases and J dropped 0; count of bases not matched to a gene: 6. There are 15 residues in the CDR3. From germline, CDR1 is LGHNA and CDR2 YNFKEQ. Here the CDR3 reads CASRDRDRMNTEAFF. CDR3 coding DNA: TGTGCCAGCAGGGACCGGGACAGGATGAACACTGAAGCTTTCTTT.

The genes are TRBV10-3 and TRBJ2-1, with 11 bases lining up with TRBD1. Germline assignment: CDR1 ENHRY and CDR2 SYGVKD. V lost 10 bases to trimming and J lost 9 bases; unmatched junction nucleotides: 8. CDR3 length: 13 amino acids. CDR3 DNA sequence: TGTGCCACTAAGGGACAGGGGGTTAGTGAGCAGTTCTTC. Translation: CATKGQGVSEQFF.

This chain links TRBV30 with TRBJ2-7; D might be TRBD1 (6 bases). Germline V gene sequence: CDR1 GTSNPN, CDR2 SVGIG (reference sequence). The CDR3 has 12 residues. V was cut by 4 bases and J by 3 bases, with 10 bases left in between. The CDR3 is CAWNKQGYEQYF. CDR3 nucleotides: TGTGCCTGGAACAAACAGGGCTACGAGCAGTACTTC.

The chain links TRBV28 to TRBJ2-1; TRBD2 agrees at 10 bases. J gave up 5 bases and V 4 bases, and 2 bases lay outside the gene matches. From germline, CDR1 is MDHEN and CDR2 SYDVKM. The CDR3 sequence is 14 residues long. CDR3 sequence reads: CASSWTSGNNEQFF. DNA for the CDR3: TGTGCCAGCAGTTGGACTAGCGGAAACAATGAGCAGTTCTTC.

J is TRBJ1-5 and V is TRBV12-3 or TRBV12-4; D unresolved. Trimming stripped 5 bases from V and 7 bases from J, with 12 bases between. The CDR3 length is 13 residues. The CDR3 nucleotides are TGTGCCAGCAGTAACGACCGATTCCAGCCCCAGCATTTT. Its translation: CASSNDRFQPQHF.

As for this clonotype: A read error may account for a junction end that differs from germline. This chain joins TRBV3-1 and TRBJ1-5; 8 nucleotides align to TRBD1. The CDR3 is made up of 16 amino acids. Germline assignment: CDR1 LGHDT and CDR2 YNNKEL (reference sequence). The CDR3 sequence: CASSQVSGGGKQPQHF. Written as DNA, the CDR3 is TGTGCCAGCAGCCAAGTTTCAGGGGGCGGCAAGCAGCCCCAGCATTTT.

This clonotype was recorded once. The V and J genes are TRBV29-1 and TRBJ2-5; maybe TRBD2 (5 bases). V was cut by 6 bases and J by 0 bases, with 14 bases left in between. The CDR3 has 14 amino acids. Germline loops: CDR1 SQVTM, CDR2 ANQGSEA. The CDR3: CSVTTTTYQETQYF. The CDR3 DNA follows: TGCAGCGTGACCACGACTACTTACCAAGAGACCCAGTACTTC.

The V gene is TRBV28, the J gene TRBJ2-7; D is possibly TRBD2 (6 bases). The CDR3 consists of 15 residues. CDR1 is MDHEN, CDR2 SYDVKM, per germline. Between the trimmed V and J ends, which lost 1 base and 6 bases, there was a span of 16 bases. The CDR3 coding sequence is TGTGCCAGCAGTTTATTGCGGGGTCGCATCTCCGAGCAGTACTTC. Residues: CASSLLRGRISEQYF.

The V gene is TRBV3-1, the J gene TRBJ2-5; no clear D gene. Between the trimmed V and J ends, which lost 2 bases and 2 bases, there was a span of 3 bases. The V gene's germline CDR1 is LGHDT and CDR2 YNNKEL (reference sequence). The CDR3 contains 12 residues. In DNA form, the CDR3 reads TGTGCCAGCAGCCAATTTCAAGAGACCCAGTACTTC. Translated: CASSQFQETQYF.

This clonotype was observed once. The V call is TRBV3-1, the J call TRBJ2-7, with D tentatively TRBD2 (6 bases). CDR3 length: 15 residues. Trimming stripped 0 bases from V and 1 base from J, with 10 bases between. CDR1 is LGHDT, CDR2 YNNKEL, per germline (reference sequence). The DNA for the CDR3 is TGTGCCAGCAGCCAAGACCGGACTACTTCCTACGAGCAGTACTTC. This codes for CASSQDRTTSYEQYF.

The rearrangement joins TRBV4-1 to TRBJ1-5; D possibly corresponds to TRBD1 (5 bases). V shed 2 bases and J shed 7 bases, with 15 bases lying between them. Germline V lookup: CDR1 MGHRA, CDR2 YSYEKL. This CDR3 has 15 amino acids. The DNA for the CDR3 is TGCGCCAGCAGCCAACGTTTCAGGGAGGGACAGCCCCAGCATTTT. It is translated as CASSQRFREGQPQHF.

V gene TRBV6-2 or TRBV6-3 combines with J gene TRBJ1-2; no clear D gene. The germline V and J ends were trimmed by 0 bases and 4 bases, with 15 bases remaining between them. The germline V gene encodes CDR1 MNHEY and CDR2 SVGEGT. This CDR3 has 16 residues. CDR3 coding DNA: TGTGCCAGCAGTTACTCAGATGAGAAGGGCACCTATGGCTACACCTTC. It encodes CASSYSDEKGTYGYTF.

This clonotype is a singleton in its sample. This CDR3 reads CASSIGTAYGYTF. CDR3 nucleotide sequence: TGTGCCAGCAGCATTGGGACAGCCTATGGCTACACCTTC. The chain employs TRBV12-3 or TRBV12-4 and TRBJ1-2; 7 bases agree with TRBD1. The junction had 5 bases not matched to a gene; V was cut back by 6 bases and J by 4 bases. The CDR3 spans 13 residues.

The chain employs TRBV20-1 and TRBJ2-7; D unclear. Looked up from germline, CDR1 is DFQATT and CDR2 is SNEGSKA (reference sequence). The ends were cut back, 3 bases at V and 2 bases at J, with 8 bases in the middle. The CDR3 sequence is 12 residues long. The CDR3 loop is CSASQSPYEQYF. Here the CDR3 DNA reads TGCAGTGCTAGTCAGTCCCCCTACGAGCAGTACTTC.

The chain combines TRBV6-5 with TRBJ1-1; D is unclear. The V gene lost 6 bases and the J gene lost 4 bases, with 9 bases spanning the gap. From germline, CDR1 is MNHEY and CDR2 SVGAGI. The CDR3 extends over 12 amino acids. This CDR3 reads CASRSIRTEAFF. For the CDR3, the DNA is TGTGCCAGCAGGTCGATTCGCACTGAAGCTTTCTTT.

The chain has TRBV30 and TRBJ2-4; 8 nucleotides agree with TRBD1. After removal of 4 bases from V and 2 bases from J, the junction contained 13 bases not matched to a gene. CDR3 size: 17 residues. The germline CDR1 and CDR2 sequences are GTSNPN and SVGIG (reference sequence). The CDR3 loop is CAWKGPGGKNTKNIQYF. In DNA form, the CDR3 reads TGTGCCTGGAAGGGTCCAGGGGGCAAAAATACCAAAAACATTCAGTACTTC.

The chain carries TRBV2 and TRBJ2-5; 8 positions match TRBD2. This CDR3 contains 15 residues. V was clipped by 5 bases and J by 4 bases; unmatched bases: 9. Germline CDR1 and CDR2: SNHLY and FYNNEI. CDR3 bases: TGTGCCAGCAGTAACCAGCGGGGGATGGGAGAGACCCAGTACTTC. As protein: CASSNQRGMGETQYF.

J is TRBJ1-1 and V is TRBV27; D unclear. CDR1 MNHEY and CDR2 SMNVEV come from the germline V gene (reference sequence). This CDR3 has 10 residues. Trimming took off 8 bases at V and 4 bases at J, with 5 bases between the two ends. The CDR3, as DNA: TGTGCCAGCCGGGGCACTGAAGCTTTCTTT. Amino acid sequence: CASRGTEAFF.

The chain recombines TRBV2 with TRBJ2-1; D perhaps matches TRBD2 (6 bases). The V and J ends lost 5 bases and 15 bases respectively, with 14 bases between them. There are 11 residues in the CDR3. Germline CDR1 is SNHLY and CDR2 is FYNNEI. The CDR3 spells CASSYRDWVFF. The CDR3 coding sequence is TGTGCCAGCAGTTACCGGGACTGGGTGTTCTTC.

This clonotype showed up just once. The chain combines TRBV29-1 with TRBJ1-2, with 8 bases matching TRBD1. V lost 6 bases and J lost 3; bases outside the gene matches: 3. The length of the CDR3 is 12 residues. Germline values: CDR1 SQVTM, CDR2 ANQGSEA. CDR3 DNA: TGCAGCGTCGGGGGACAGGACTATGGCTACACCTTC. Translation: CSVGGQDYGYTF.

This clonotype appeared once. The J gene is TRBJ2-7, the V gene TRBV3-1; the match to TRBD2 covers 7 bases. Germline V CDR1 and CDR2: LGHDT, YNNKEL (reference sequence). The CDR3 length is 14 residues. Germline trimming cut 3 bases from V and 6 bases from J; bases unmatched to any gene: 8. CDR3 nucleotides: TGTGCCAGCAGCCAGCCGACTAGCCTGGGCGAGCAGTACTTC. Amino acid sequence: CASSQPTSLGEQYF.

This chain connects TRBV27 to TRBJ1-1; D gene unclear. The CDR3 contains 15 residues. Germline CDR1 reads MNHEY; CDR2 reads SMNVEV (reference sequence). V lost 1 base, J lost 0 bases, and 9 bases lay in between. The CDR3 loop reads CASSLYGSLNTEAFF. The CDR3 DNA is TGTGCCAGCAGTTTATACGGCAGCTTGAACACTGAAGCTTTCTTT.

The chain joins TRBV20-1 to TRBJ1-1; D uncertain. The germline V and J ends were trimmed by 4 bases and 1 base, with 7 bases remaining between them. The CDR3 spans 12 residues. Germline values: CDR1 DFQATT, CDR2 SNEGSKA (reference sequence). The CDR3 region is CSATRQNTEAFF. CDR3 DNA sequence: TGCAGTGCTACGAGGCAGAACACTGAAGCTTTCTTT.